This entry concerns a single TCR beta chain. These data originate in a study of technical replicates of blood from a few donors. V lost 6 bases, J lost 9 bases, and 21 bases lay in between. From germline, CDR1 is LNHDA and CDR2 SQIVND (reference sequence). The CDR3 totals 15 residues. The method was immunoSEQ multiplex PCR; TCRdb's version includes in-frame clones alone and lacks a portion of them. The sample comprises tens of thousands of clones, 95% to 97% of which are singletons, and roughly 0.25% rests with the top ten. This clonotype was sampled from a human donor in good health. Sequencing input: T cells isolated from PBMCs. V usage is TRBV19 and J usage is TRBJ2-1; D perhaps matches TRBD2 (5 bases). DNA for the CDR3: TGTGCCAGTAGAGTCGGTGAGGGCCGGTGGTTTGAGCAGTTCTTC. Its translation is CASRVGEGRWFEQFF.